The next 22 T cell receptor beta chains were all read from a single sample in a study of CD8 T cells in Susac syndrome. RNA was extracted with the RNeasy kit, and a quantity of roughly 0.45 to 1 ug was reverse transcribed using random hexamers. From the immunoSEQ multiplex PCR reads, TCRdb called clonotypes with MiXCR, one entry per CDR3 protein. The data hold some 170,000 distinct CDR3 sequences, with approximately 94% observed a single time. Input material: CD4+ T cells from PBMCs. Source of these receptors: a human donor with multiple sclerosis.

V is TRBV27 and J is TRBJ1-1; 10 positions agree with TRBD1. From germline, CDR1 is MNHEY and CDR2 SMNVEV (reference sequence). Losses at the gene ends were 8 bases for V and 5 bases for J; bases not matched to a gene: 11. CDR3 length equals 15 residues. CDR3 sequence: CASGLTGGVLTEAFF. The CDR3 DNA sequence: TGTGCCAGCGGGCTGACAGGGGGCGTACTGACTGAAGCTTTCTTT.

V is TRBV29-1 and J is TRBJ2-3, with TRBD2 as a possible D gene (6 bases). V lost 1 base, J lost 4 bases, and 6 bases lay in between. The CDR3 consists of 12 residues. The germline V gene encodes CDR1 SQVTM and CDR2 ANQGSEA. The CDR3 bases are TGCAGCGTTGAAGCGGGGGCAGATACGCAGTATTTT. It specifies CSVEAGADTQYF.

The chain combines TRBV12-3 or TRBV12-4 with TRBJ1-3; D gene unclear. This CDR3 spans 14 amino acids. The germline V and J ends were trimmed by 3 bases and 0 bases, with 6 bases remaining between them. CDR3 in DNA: TGTGCCAGCAGTTTCCGGAGCTCTGGAAACACCATATATTTT. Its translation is CASSFRSSGNTIYF.

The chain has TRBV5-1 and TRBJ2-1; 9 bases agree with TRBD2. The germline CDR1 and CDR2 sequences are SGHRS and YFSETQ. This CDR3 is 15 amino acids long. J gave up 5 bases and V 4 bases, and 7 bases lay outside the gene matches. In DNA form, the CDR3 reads TGCGCCAGCAGCAGGCGAGCGGGAGGAAACAATGAGCAGTTCTTC. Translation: CASSRRAGGNNEQFF.

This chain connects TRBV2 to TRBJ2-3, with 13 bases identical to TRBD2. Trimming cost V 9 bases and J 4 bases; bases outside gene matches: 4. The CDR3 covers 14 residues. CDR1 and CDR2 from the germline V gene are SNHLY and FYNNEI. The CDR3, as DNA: TGTGCCAGAGGACTAGCGGGAGCAGCAGATACGCAGTATTTT. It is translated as CARGLAGAADTQYF. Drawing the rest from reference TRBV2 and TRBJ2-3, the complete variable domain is EPEVTQTPSHQVTQMGQEVILRCVPISNHLYFYWYRQILGQKVEFLVSFYNNEISEKSEIFDDQFSVERPDGSNFTLKIRSTKLEDSAMYFCARGLAGAADTQYFGPGTRLTVL.

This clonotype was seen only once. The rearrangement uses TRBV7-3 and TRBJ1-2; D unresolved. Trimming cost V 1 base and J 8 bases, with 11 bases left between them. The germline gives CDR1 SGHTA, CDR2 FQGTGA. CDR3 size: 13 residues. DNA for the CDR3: TGTGCCAGCAGCTTAAATTTCTACGAGGGCTACACCTTC. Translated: CASSLNFYEGYTF.

CDR3 coding DNA: TGTGCCAGCAGTTTTAGCAGGGGGGACTATGGCTACACCTTC. Its translation: CASSFSRGDYGYTF. This chain joins TRBV12-3 or TRBV12-4 and TRBJ1-2, with TRBD1 identical over 7 bases. The CDR3 consists of 14 residues. Germline trimming cut 3 bases from V and 3 bases from J; bases unmatched to any gene: 4.

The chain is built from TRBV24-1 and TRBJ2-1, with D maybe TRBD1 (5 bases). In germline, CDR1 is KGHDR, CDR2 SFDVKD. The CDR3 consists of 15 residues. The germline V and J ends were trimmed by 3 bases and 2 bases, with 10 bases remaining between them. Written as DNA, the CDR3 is TGTGCCACCAGTGATACTGGGGCAGCCTACAATGAGCAGTTCTTC. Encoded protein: CATSDTGAAYNEQFF.

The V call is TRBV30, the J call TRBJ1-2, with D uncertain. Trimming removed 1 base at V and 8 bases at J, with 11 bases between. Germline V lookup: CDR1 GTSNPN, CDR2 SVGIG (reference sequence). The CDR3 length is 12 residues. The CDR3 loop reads CAWSATGAGYTF. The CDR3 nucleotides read TGTGCCTGGAGTGCTACCGGTGCCGGCTACACCTTC. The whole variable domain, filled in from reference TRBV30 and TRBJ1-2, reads SQTIHQWPATLVQPVGSPLSLECTVEGTSNPNLYWYRQAAGRGLQLLFYSVGIGQISSEVPQNLSASRPQDRQFILSSKKLLLSDSGFYLCAWSATGAGYTFGSGTRLTVV.

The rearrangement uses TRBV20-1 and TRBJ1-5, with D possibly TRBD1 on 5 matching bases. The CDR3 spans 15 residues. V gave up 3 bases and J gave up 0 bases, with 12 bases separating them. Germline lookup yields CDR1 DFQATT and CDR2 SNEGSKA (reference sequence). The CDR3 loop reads CSARGPGFSNQPQHF. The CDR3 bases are TGCAGTGCTAGGGGACCAGGGTTTAGCAATCAGCCCCAGCATTTT.

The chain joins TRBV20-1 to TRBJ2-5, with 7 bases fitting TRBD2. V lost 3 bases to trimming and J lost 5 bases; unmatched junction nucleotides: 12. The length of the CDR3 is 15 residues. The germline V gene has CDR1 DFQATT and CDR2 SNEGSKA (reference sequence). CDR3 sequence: CSASFGAGAVETQYF. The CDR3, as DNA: TGCAGTGCTAGTTTTGGGGCGGGAGCCGTGGAGACCCAGTACTTC.

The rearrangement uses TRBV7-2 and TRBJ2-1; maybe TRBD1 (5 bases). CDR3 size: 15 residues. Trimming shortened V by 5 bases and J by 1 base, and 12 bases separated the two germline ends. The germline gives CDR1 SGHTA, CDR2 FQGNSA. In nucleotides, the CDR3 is TGTGCCAGCAGCCATACAGGTGATTCCTACAATGAGCAGTTCTTC. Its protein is CASSHTGDSYNEQFF.

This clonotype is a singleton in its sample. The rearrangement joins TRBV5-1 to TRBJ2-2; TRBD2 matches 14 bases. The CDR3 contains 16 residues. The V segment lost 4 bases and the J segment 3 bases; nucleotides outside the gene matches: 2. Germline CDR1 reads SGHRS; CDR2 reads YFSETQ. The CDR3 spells CASSAGLAGDTGELFF. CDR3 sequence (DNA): TGCGCCAGCAGCGCGGGACTAGCGGGAGACACCGGGGAGCTGTTTTTT.

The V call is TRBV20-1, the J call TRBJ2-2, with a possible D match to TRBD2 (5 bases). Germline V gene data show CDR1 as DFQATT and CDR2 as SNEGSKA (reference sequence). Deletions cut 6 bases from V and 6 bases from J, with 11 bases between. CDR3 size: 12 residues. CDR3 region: CSALTTSGELFF. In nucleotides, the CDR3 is TGCAGTGCCTTGACTACCTCCGGGGAGCTGTTTTTT.

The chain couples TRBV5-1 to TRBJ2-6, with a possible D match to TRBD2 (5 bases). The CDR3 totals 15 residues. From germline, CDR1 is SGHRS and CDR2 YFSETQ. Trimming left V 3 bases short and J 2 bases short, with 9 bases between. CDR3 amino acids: CASSSGSTGANVLTF. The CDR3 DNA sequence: TGCGCCAGCAGCTCGGGGTCCACTGGGGCCAACGTCCTGACTTTC.

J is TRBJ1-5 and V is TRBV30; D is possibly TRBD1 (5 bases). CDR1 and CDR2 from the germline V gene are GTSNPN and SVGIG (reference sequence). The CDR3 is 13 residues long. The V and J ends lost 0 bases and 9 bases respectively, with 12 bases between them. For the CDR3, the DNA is TGTGCCTGGAGTGTTACGGGCCAGGGGCCCCAGCATTTT. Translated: CAWSVTGQGPQHF.

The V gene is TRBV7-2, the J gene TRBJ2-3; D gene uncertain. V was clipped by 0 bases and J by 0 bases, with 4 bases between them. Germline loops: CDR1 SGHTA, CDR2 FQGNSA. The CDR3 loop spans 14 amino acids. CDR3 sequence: CASSLAGSTDTQYF. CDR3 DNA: TGTGCCAGCAGCTTAGCGGGAAGCACAGATACGCAGTATTTT. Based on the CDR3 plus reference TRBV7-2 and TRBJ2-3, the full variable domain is GAGVSQSPSNKVTEKGKDVELRCDPISGHTALYWYRQSLGQGLEFLIYFQGNSAPDKSGLPSDRFSAERTGGSVSTLTIQRTQQEDSAVYLCASSLAGSTDTQYFGPGTRLTVL.

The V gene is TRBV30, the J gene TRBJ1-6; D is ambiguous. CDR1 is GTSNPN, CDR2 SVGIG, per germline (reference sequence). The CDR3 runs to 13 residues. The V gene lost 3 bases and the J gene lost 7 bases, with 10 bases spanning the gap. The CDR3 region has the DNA TGTGCCTGGAGATCAAGGCCGAATTCACCCCTCCACTTT. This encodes CAWRSRPNSPLHF.

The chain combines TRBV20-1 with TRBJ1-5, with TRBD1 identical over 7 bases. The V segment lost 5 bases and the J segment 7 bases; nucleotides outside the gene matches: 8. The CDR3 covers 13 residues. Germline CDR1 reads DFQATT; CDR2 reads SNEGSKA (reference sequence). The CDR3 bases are TGCAGTGCTCGGAGAGGGGACAGCCAGCCCCAGCATTTT. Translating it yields CSARRGDSQPQHF.

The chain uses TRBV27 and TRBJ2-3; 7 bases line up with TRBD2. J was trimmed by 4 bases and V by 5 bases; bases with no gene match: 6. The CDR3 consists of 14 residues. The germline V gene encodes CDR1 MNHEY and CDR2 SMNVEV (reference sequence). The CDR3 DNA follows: TGTGCCAGCAGTCCACGGGGGGTGCCAGATACGCAGTATTTT. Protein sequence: CASSPRGVPDTQYF.

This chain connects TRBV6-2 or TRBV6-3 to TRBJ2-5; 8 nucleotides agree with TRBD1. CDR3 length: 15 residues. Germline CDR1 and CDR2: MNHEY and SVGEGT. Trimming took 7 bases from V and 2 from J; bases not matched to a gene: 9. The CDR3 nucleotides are TGTGCCAGCAAACGGACAGGGTTAAGTCAAGAGACCCAGTACTTC. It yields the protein CASKRTGLSQETQYF.

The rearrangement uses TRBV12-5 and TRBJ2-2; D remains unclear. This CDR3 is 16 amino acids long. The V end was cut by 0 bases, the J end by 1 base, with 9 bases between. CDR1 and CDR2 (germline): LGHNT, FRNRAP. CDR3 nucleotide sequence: TGTGCTAGTGGTTTGGTACTAAACGAGAACACCGGGGAGCTGTTTTTT. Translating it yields CASGLVLNENTGELFF.